Following are 16 T cell receptor beta chains from one sample sequenced in a study of blood T cells in healthy people across ages. Then a second PCR, running roughly 7 to 11 cycles, was carried out with a sample-barcoded 5' primer and a J-beta primer mix. TCRdb ran MiXCR on the 5' RACE reads and lists one entry per CDR3 protein. The table shows 780,000 or so distinct CDR3 sequences, with more than 50% occurring only once. Sequenced input: blood. The receptor source for this set is a middle-aged man in good health.

The chain has TRBV4-3 and TRBJ2-3, with 9 bases aligning to TRBD2. The V gene's germline CDR1 is LGHNA and CDR2 YSLEER. This CDR3 is 16 amino acids long. After removal of 1 base from V and 4 bases from J, the junction contained 6 bases not matched to a gene. The CDR3 reads CASSQVAGGPSDTQYF. The CDR3 bases are TGCGCCAGCAGCCAAGTCGCGGGAGGGCCATCAGATACGCAGTATTTT.

V and J are TRBV6-2 or TRBV6-3 and TRBJ2-4, with 8 bases identical to TRBD1. J lost 3 bases, V lost 5 bases, and 6 bases had no gene match. This CDR3 is 15 amino acids long. Germline-derived CDR1 and CDR2 are MNHEY and SVGEGT. The CDR3 protein is CASSPLGTGKNIQYF. In DNA form, the CDR3 reads TGTGCCAGCAGTCCTCTGGGGACAGGCAAAAACATTCAGTACTTC.

This clonotype was seen just once. The chain joins TRBV20-1 to TRBJ2-5; TRBD2 might be the D (6 bases). The CDR3 runs to 17 residues. Germline values: CDR1 DFQATT, CDR2 SNEGSKA (reference sequence). Trimming took off 6 bases at V and 1 base at J, with 24 bases between the two ends. CDR3 region: CSASRPGTSGLQETQYF. The CDR3 DNA follows: TGCAGTGCATCACGCCCCGGGACCAGCGGGCTCCAAGAGACCCAGTACTTC.

The rearrangement links TRBV5-1 to TRBJ2-5; no reliable D call. CDR3 length: 15 amino acids. Germline loops: CDR1 SGHRS, CDR2 YFSETQ. V was cut by 0 bases and J by 2 bases, with 11 bases left in between. CDR3 bases: TGCGCCAGCAGCTTGGAGGCGGTAAGACAAGAGACCCAGTACTTC. Residues: CASSLEAVRQETQYF.

This clonotype was picked up many times. Being one base from a much bigger clone, this may be a read error. The chain carries TRBV28 and TRBJ2-5; 7 positions agree with TRBD2. Germline CDR1 MDHEN, CDR2 SYDVKM. V was clipped by 3 bases and J by 6 bases; unmatched bases: 10. The CDR3 is 15 amino acids. As DNA, the CDR3 is TGTGCCAGCAGTTTGAGTCGAGCGGGGCACAAGACCCAGTACTTC. Its protein is CASSLSRAGHKTQYF.

The V and J genes are TRBV4-3 and TRBJ2-5; D is possibly TRBD2 (7 bases). This CDR3 is built from 17 residues. Trimming took off 0 bases at V and 6 bases at J, with 20 bases between the two ends. From germline, CDR1 is LGHNA and CDR2 YSLEER. CDR3 DNA: TGCGCCAGCAGCCAAGATCGGGCGGGGGCACTCGTAAAGACCCAGTACTTC. Translating it yields CASSQDRAGALVKTQYF.

This clonotype is a singleton in its sample. The chain carries TRBV2 and TRBJ2-3; 12 bases align to TRBD2. After removal of 1 base from V and 4 bases from J, the junction contained 3 bases not matched to a gene. Germline V gene lookup returns CDR1 SNHLY and CDR2 FYNNEI. This CDR3 is built from 16 residues. For the CDR3, the DNA is TGTGCCAGCAGTGAAGACCTAGCGGGGGGGTCAGATACGCAGTATTTT. This translates into CASSEDLAGGSDTQYF.

The V gene is TRBV10-3, the J gene TRBJ2-3; D unresolved. Trimming shortened V by 0 bases and J by 0 bases, and 10 bases separated the two germline ends. The CDR3 has 16 residues. Germline V gene lookup returns CDR1 ENHRY and CDR2 SYGVKD. The CDR3 sequence is CAISESKSLSTDTQYF. The CDR3 DNA reads as TGTGCCATCAGTGAGTCGAAATCGCTTAGCACAGATACGCAGTATTTT.

The J gene is TRBJ2-7, the V gene TRBV6-2 or TRBV6-3; tentatively, D is TRBD1 (6 bases). The CDR3 consists of 14 residues. The V and J ends lost 5 bases and 2 bases respectively, with 13 bases between them. Germline-derived CDR1 and CDR2 are MNHEY and SVGEGT. This CDR3 is CASSQTGGTYEQYF. The CDR3 nucleotides are TGTGCCAGCAGTCAGACAGGTGGAACCTACGAGCAGTACTTC.

This clonotype was counted only a few times. The rearrangement uses TRBV6-1 and TRBJ1-2, with D possibly being TRBD1 (6 bases). Germline assignment: CDR1 MNHNS and CDR2 SASEGT. V was pared by 7 bases and J by 0 bases, with 24 bases between. This CDR3 is built from 18 residues. CDR3 protein: CASNPTARGTRPNYGYTF. DNA of the CDR3: TGTGCCAGCAACCCGACCGCCAGGGGCACCAGACCTAACTATGGCTACACCTTC.

In this sample, this clonotype turned up once. The germline gene is not matched at one end of the junction; a read error may be the cause. This chain joins TRBV7-6 and TRBJ2-7, with D possibly TRBD2 on 6 matching bases. CDR3 size: 14 residues. Germline CDR1 reads SGHVS; CDR2 reads FNYEAQ. DNA of the CDR3: TGTACCAGCAGCCCCTCGGGGGTCTCCTACGAGCAGTACTTC. Translation gives CTSSPSGVSYEQYF.

The chain employs TRBV24-1 and TRBJ2-5, with 7 bases matching TRBD1. Germline CDR1 and CDR2: KGHDR and SFDVKD. CDR3 length equals 14 residues. With V trimmed by 4 bases and J by 1 base, 2 bases remained unmatched. CDR3 nucleotides: TGTGCCACCAGTGAAACAGGGGCCCAAGAGACCCAGTACTTC. It codes for CATSETGAQETQYF.

In this sample, this clonotype turned up once. The V and J genes are TRBV20-1 and TRBJ2-5; the D gene is possibly TRBD2 (5 bases). The CDR3 is made up of 13 amino acids. V lost 6 bases, J lost 11 bases, and 22 bases lay in between. CDR1 and CDR2 from the germline V gene are DFQATT and SNEGSKA (reference sequence). In DNA, the CDR3 is TGCAGTGCCCGCCGGGCGGGTTACATTGAGCAGTACTTC. This translates into CSARRAGYIEQYF.

This clonotype was detected only a few times. The chain recombines TRBV7-9 with TRBJ1-2; tentatively, D is TRBD1 (6 bases). The V and J ends lost 5 bases and 1 base respectively, with 17 bases between them. Germline-derived CDR1 and CDR2 are SEHNR and FQNEAQ (reference sequence). This CDR3 is 16 amino acids long. This CDR3 is CASSPGGAGFNYGYTF. The DNA of the CDR3 is TGTGCCAGCAGCCCCGGGGGGGCTGGTTTTAACTATGGCTACACCTTC.

There are a few counts of this clonotype. The chain combines TRBV5-6 with TRBJ2-3; D unresolved. Trimming stripped 4 bases from V and 2 bases from J, with 11 bases between. This CDR3 region has 14 residues. The germline CDR1 and CDR2 sequences are SGHDT and YYEEEE. CDR3: CASSRVRVTDTQYF. The DNA of the CDR3 is TGTGCCAGCAGCCGAGTTCGAGTCACAGATACGCAGTATTTT.

This chain uses TRBV28 with TRBJ2-7, with 9 bases aligning to TRBD1. Looked up from germline, CDR1 is MDHEN and CDR2 is SYDVKM. This CDR3 is built from 11 residues. The J segment lost 6 bases and the V segment lost 8 bases, leaving 2 bases of the junction unmatched. The CDR3 sequence is CASGTGFEQYF. CDR3 DNA sequence: TGTGCCAGCGGGACAGGGTTCGAGCAGTACTTC.